This T cell receptor (beta chain) derives from a study of blood T cell repertoires in COVID-19. Study summary: The samples span acute and convalescent COVID-19 from the United States, Italy and Spain. In each case, the material was cDNA or gDNA derived from T cells, B-cell-depleted T cells, or PBMCs.

Measured with immunoSEQ multiplex PCR; TCRdb has only the in-frame clones, and not every one. The sample consists of about 150,000 clones, 81% of them appearing once. There are a few counts of this clone. This TCR derives from a woman aged 60-75 years with active or convalescent COVID-19. Sequencing was done on a sample of peripheral blood.

The CDR3 here is CASSEVAGGRTGELFF. As DNA, the CDR3 is TGTGCCAGCAGCGAGGTTGCGGGGGGCCGGACCGGGGAGCTGTTTTTT. The chain combines TRBV2 with TRBJ2-2; 8 nucleotides agree with TRBD2. CDR3 length: 16 amino acids. Germline CDR1 SNHLY, CDR2 FYNNEI. Losses at the gene ends were 6 bases for V and 5 bases for J; bases not matched to a gene: 11.